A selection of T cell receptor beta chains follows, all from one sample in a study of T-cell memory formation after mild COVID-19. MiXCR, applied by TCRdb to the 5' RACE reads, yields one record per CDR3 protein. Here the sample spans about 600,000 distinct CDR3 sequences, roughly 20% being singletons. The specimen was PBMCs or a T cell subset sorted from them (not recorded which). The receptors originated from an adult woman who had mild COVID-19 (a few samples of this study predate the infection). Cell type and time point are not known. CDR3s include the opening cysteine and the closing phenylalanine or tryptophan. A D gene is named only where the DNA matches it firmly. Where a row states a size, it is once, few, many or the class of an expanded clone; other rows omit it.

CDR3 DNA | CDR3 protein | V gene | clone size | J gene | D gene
TGCGCCAGCAGCTTCCATGGGGGTCCTGTGGGGAATGAGCAGTTCTTC | CASSFHGGPVGNEQFF | TRBV5-1 | few | TRBJ2-1 | -
TGCGCCAGCAGCTTGGGGCCGCGACTCGGAGGAGTGAACACTGAAGCTTTCTTT | CASSLGPRLGGVNTEAFF | TRBV5-1 | - | TRBJ1-1 | -
TGTGCCAGCAGCCTTTTGACTAGCGGACCCTACGAGCAGTACTTC | CASSLLTSGPYEQYF | TRBV11-2 | - | TRBJ2-7 | TRBD2
TGTGCCAGCAGTGGACTGCCCCTCGAGCAGTACTTC | CASSGLPLEQYF | TRBV12-3/TRBV12-4 | - | TRBJ2-7 | -
TGTGCCAGCGCTTACAGGTGGGTCCGTACCTACGAGCAGTACTTC | CASAYRWVRTYEQYF | TRBV6-2/TRBV6-3 | once | TRBJ2-7 | -
TGTGCCAGCAGCCAAGGAGGACAGGGGGCGAACTATGGCTACACCTTC | CASSQGGQGANYGYTF | TRBV4-2 | - | TRBJ1-2 | TRBD1
TGTGCCAGCAACCGGGACAGGGGAACTAGTTCGGTAGATACGCAGTATTTT | CASNRDRGTSSVDTQYF | TRBV5-4 | - | TRBJ2-3 | TRBD1
TGCGCCAGCAGCCCGGAGGGACAGCGAGAAGCTTTCTTT | CASSPEGQREAFF | TRBV5-1 | - | TRBJ1-1 | TRBD1
TGTGCCAGCTCACCACCAGTTCCAGGGGCCAACTATGGCTACACCTTC | CASSPPVPGANYGYTF | TRBV18 | few | TRBJ1-2 | -
TGTGCCAGCAGCCTGAAGTTCCAGGGGGCAGTAGAAGCTTTCTTT | CASSLKFQGAVEAFF | TRBV6-2/TRBV6-3 | - | TRBJ1-1 | TRBD1
TGCGCCAGCAGCTTGGTCCCTGCCCCCCCAGGGTCCGAGCAGTACTTC | CASSLVPAPPGSEQYF | TRBV5-1 | - | TRBJ2-7 | -
TGTGCCAGCAGCCAGTTTTTAAAAAGGGCTCCTGAAGCTTTCTTT | CASSQFLKRAPEAFF | TRBV3-1 | - | TRBJ1-1 | -
TGTGCCAGCAGCCAAGTTCAGACTAGCGGGAAGTACCTTGGCCGGGAGACCCAGTACTTC | CASSQVQTSGKYLGRETQYF | TRBV3-1 | - | TRBJ2-5 | TRBD2
TGTGCCAGCAGCCCCAAAGACAGGGATAATTCACCCCTCCACTTT | CASSPKDRDNSPLHF | TRBV5-6 | - | TRBJ1-6 | TRBD1
TGCGCCAGCAGCCAAGGACTAGCGGGCCGGGAGCTGTTTTTT | CASSQGLAGRELFF | TRBV4-1 | - | TRBJ2-2 | TRBD2
TGTGCCACCAGTGATTCGGGACAGGGGCGTGAGGGGGCTTTCTTT | CATSDSGQGREGAFF | TRBV24-1 | - | TRBJ1-1 | TRBD1
TGTGCCAGCACCGCCGGGGTTGGAACTGAAGCTTTCTTT | CASTAGVGTEAFF | TRBV6-1 | - | TRBJ1-1 | -
TGTGCCAGCAGACCAATACAGGGTATTGGGCAGTACTTC | CASRPIQGIGQYF | TRBV27 | few | TRBJ2-7 | -